This TCR beta chain appears in the sequencing data of a study of vaccination effects on CD4 cells after COVID-19 (dated by TCRdb to the early 2020s). About the investigation overall: In the ViraFEST assay, PBMC were stimulated with viral peptide pools, and antigen-specific CD4+ T cell clonotypes were then identified by expansion using TCR sequencing. Each participant got two doses of an mRNA SARS-CoV-2 vaccine, either BNT162b2 or mRNA-1273. In a couple of convalescent patients, pre-vaccine samples were collected 16 days and one week ahead of the first dose, 142 and 148 days after COVID-19 diagnosis. A few million PBMC per well were cultured in IMDM with about 5% human AB serum, around 9.1 IU/ml IL-2 and gentamicin, plus 10 ug/ml peptides. In both COVID-19 convalescent patients and infection-naive vaccine recipients, the study compared SARS-CoV-2 spike-specific CD4+ TCR repertoires from before mRNA vaccination with those from after it. A total of nine to ten COVID-19 convalescent patients and a few SARS-CoV-2-naive healthy vaccine recipients were included in the full study. In the study, cultures from other donors were sequenced using the Oncomine TCR Beta short-read assay on an Illumina iSeq 100.

Study-wide findings and limitations: Clones induced by infection and clones induced by vaccination both contracted markedly at late timepoints after vaccination, which fits with T cell responses waning over time. The study was limited by a small number of convalescent patients and lacked early post-infection timepoints. Among convalescent patients, the spike-reactive repertoire after vaccination was made up mainly of new vaccine-induced clones that were largely distinct from the clones induced by infection.

With respect to this clone: Its antigen has not been determined. Per-base quality was not reported, and no clone a single base away is much larger than it.

After approximately 11 days of culture, CD4+ T cells were isolated with the EasySep CD4+ T cell isolation kit. Convalescent patients had PCR-confirmed SARS-CoV-2 infection between March and December 2020, before Alpha, Beta and Delta variants emerged in the United States. On days 3 and 7, half of the culture medium was replaced with fresh IL-2-containing medium. Each peptide stimulation condition was cultured in triplicate wells unless otherwise noted. PBMC were separated from whole blood using Ficoll-Paque Plus gradient centrifugation and were then either cryopreserved at -140C or used fresh. The QIAamp micro DNA kit was used to extract genomic DNA from the cultured CD4+ T cells. V is trimmed back by 4 bases and J by 4 bases, and the junction contains 10 bases that no gene match accounts for. As encoded in the germline V gene, CDR1 is LGHNA while CDR2 is YNFKEQ. Inclusive of the bounding cysteine and phenylalanine, the CDR3 is 16 residues long. The kept DNA is CDR3 alone, 48 bases in frame from the first base.

The method was the immunoSEQ multiplex PCR assay. DNA from the cultured, isolated CD4+ T cells was subjected to TCR beta CDR3 sequencing. From the authors' description of their analysis: The analysis removed non-productive TCR sequences, trimmed reads to the CDR3 region, and retained only CDR3s that were 7 or more amino acids long. Antigen-specific clonotypes were identified with the MANAFEST web app by comparing expansion in peptide wells against reference cultures. Positive clones required FDR<0.05 expansion versus reference and all other wells, odds ratio above 5, and frequency above 0.1% in two replicate wells. A clonotype was defined as cross-reactive if the clonotype was significantly expanded both in SARS-CoV-2 spike wells and in at least one common cold coronavirus spike condition. CDR3 similarity was assessed by Levenshtein distance using the stringdist R package, and unrooted trees were constructed with ape in R 3.6.1. TCRdb stores this immuneACCESS table with in-frame sequences only. Part of the clones is absent; in the studies checked, under half of the shortfall reflects unresolved V genes, and no reason is known for the rest. The DNA was the basis for D and trimming; V, J and clone size are from that table. Recorded for this sample are roughly 60,000 clones; 70% to 85% of them occurred a single time. Under 30% of the sample lies in the top ten.

In this chain, TRBV4-2 is recombined with TRBJ2-7, with 10 bases matching TRBD1. This sample comprised CD4+ T cells from PBMCs cultured without peptide, obtained before COVID-19 vaccination. This TCR was recovered from a human donor who had a prior SARS-CoV-2 infection. The DNA sequence is given as TGTGCCAGCAGCCCCAACCTCCCGGACAGGGGGTACGAGCAGTACTTC. It translates to CASSPNLPDRGYEQYF.